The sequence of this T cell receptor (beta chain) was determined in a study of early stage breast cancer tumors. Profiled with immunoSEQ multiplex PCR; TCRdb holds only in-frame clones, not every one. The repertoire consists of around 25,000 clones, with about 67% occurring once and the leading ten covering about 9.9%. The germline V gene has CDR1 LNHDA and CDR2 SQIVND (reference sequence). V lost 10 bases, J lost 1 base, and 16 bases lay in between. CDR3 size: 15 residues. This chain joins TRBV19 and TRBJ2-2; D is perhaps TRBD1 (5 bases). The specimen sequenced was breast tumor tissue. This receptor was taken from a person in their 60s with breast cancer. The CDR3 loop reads CATSPPGWNTGELFF. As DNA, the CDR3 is TGTGCCACCTCCCCCCCAGGGTGGAACACCGGGGAGCTGTTTTTT.